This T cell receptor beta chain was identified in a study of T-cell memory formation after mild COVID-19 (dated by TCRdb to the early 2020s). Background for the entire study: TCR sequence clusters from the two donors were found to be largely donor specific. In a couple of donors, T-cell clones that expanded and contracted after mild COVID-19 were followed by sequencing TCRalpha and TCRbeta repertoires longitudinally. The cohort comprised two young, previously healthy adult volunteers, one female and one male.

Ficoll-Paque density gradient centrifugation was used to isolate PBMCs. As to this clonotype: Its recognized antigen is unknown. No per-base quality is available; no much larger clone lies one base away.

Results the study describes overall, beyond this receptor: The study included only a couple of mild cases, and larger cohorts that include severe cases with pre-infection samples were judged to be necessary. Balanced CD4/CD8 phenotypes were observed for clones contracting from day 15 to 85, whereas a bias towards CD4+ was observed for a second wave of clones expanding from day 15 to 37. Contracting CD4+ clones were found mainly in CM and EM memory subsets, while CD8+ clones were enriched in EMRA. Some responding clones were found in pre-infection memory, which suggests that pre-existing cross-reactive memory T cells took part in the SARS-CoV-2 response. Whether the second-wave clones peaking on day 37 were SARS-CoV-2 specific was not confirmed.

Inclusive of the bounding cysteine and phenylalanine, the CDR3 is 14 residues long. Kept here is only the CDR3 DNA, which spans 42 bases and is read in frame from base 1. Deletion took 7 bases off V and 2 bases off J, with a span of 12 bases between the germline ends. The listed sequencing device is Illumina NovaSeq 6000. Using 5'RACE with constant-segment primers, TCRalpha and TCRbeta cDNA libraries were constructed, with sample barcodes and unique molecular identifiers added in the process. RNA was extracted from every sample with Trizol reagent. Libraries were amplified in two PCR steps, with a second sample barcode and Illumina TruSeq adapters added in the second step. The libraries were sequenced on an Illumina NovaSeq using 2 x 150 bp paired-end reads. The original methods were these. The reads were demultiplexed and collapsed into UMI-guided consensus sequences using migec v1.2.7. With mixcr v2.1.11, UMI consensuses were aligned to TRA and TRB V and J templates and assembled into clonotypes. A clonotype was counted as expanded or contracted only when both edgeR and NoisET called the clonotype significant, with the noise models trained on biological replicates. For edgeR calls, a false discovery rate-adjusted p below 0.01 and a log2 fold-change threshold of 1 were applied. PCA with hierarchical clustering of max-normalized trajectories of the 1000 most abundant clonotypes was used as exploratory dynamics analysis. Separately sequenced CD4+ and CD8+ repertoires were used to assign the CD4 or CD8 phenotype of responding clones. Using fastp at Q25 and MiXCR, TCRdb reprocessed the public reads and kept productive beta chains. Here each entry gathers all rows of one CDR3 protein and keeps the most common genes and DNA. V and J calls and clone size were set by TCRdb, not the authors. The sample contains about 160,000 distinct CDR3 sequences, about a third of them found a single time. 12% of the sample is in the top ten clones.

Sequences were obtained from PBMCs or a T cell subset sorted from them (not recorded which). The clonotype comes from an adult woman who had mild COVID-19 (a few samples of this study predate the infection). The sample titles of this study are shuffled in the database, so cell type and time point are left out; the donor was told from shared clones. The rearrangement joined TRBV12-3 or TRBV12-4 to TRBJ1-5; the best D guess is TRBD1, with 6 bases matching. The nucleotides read TGTGCCAGCAACCTACAGGGAGGCAATCAGCCCCAGCATTTT. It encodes CASNLQGGNQPQHF.